The 2 T cell receptor beta chains reported below all come from one sample, sequenced in a study of T cell changes during pregnancy in multiple sclerosis. The protocol was immunoSEQ multiplex PCR, while the TCRdb copy is restricted to in-frame clones and leaves out a portion. The table shows around 70,000 clones, with approximately 90% occurring only once. Material: peripheral blood, obtained in the first trimester of pregnancy. The receptors derive from a female donor in good health, enrolled as a control in a pregnancy study.

This clone was recorded only once. The genes are TRBV6-1 and TRBJ1-5; D gene unclear. The CDR3 length is 15 residues. Germline V gene lookup returns CDR1 MNHNS and CDR2 SASEGT. V gave up 6 bases and J gave up 2 bases, with 14 bases separating them. The chain's CDR3 is CASSDNLVRNQPQHF. The CDR3 DNA sequence: TGTGCCAGCAGCGATAACTTGGTTCGCAATCAGCCCCAGCATTTT.

The V and J genes are TRBV19 and TRBJ1-2; D perhaps matches TRBD1 (5 bases). The CDR3 runs to 13 residues. Germline V CDR1 and CDR2: LNHDA, SQIVND (reference sequence). Trimming took 10 bases from V and 8 from J, leaving 20 bases between them. The CDR3 DNA reads as TGTGCCACCTCAGCGGGACCTGGCGGGGGCTACACCTTC. Encoded protein: CATSAGPGGGYTF.